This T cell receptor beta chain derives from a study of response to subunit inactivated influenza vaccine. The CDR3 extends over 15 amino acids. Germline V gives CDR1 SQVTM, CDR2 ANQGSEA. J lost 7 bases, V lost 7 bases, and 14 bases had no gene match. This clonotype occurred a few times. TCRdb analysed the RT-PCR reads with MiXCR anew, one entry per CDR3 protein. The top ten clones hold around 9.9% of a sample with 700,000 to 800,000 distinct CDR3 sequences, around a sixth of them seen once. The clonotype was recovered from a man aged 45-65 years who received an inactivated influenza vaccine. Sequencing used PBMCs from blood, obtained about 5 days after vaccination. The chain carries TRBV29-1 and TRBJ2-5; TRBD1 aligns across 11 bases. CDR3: CSGNTGQGAWGTQYF. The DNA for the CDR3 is TGCAGCGGGAACACTGGACAGGGGGCATGGGGGACCCAGTACTTC. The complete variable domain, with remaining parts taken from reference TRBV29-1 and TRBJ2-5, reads SAVISQKPSRDICQRGTSLTIQCQVDSQVTMMFWYRQQPGQSLTLIATANQGSEATYESGFVIDKFPISRPNLTFSTLTVSNMSPEDSSIYLCSGNTGQGAWGTQYFGPGTRLLVL.